Listed here is a single TCR beta chain. This entry comes from a study of Ad26.COV2.S vaccination and SARS-CoV-2 variants. The CDR3 has 19 residues. Germline CDR1 reads MGHRA; CDR2 reads YSYEKL. After removal of 1 base from V and 1 base from J, the junction contained 7 bases not matched to a gene. This table comes from immunoSEQ multiplex PCR, and its TCRdb copy is limited to in-frame clones, with some not included. Among 150,000 to 200,000 clones listed, about 83% were seen once. The sequence was obtained from a human donor who had recovered from COVID-19. Specimen: peripheral blood, collected after recovery from COVID-19. The chain has TRBV4-1 and TRBJ2-2; 12 nucleotides line up with TRBD2. The CDR3 reads CASSQVSSGGAVNTGELFF. The CDR3 nucleotides read TGCGCCAGCAGCCAAGTATCTAGCGGGGGGGCCGTGAACACCGGGGAGCTGTTTTTT.